These T cell receptor beta chains were read from a single sample in a study of technical replicates of blood from several donors. Only in-frame clones appear in the TCRdb table, and some are missing; sequencing was by immunoSEQ multiplex PCR. The table records more than 90,000 clones, 90% to 97% of them present only once. The specimen sequenced was T cells isolated from PBMCs. The receptors stem from a human donor in good health. Each CDR3 is given with its conserved first and last residue. D genes are given only for firm matches. Expanded clones get a size class; other rows say once, few or many, or leave the size out.

v_call,d_call,j_call,clone_size,cdr3_aa,cdr3_nt
TRBV10-2,TRBD1,TRBJ1-4,-,CASRTGQGEKLFF,TGCGCCAGCAGGACAGGGCAGGGTGAAAAACTGTTTTTT
TRBV15,TRBD1,TRBJ2-7,-,CATSRAGQGDHEQYF,TGTGCCACCAGCAGGGCGGGACAGGGGGACCACGAGCAGTACTTC
TRBV5-1,-,TRBJ1-1,-,CASSRSPDRHTEAFF,TGCGCCAGCAGTCGAAGCCCGGACAGACACACTGAAGCTTTCTTT
TRBV28,-,TRBJ2-6,-,CASSAGWGANVLTF,TGTGCCAGCAGTGCAGGGTGGGGGGCCAACGTCCTGACTTTC
TRBV4-1,TRBD2,TRBJ2-3,-,CASSPRTSGSIGDTQYF,TGCGCCAGCAGCCCTAGGACTAGCGGGAGTATCGGGGATACGCAGTATTTT
TRBV19,TRBD1,TRBJ1-5,-,CASDQGAINQPQHF,TGTGCCAGTGATCAGGGGGCCATCAATCAGCCCCAGCATTTT
TRBV14,-,TRBJ1-5,-,CASSLGDRQPQHF,TGTGCCAGCAGCCTGGGCGACAGACAGCCCCAGCATTTT
TRBV4-2,TRBD1,TRBJ1-1,-,CASSQEVGQAYSEAFF,TGTGCCAGCAGCCAAGAAGTTGGACAGGCATACTCTGAAGCTTTCTTT
TRBV9,-,TRBJ1-1,-,CASSVLMNTEAFF,TGTGCCAGCAGCGTATTAATGAACACTGAAGCTTTCTTT
TRBV7-9,-,TRBJ1-5,-,CASSLVGASPSNQPQHF,TGTGCCAGCAGCTTAGTAGGGGCCTCCCCTAGCAATCAGCCCCAGCATTTT
TRBV4-2,TRBD1,TRBJ1-3,-,CASSQGGAGQVSGNTIYF,TGTGCCAGCAGCCAAGGGGGCGCGGGACAGGTCTCTGGAAACACCATATATTTT
TRBV7-2,TRBD2,TRBJ2-7,-,CASSLIGAGGYYEQYF,TGTGCCAGCAGCTTAATAGGCGCGGGAGGCTACTACGAGCAGTACTTC
TRBV21-1,-,TRBJ2-2,-,CASSKHPSGGPLTGELFF,TGTGCCAGCAGCAAACATCCTAGCGGAGGGCCATTGACCGGGGAGCTGTTTTTT
TRBV18,-,TRBJ1-1,-,CASSPVDSMNTEAFF,TGTGCCAGCTCACCTGTGGACAGCATGAACACTGAAGCTTTCTTT
TRBV28,TRBD2,TRBJ2-7,-,CASSSPSGSYEQYF,TGTGCCAGCAGTTCCCCTAGCGGGTCCTACGAGCAGTACTTC
TRBV9,TRBD2,TRBJ2-3,-,CASSPYSGTSPDTQYF,TGTGCCAGCAGCCCCTACTCCGGGACTAGCCCAGATACGCAGTATTTT
TRBV9,TRBD1,TRBJ2-7,-,CASSAYPGQGTEQYF,TGTGCCAGCAGCGCTTACCCGGGACAGGGAACCGAGCAGTACTTC
TRBV27,TRBD1,TRBJ2-7,-,CASRGQGPYEQYF,TGTGCCAGCAGGGGACAGGGTCCCTACGAGCAGTACTTC
TRBV9,TRBD1,TRBJ2-7,-,CASSATGASSYEQYF,TGTGCCAGCAGCGCCACAGGGGCTTCCTCCTACGAGCAGTACTTC
TRBV5-1,TRBD2,TRBJ2-1,-,CASSLAGGTYNEQFF,TGCGCCAGCAGCTTAGCGGGAGGAACCTACAATGAGCAGTTCTTC
TRBV14,-,TRBJ2-1,-,CASSQDRIRSLNEQFF,TGTGCCAGCAGCCAAGATCGCATTCGTAGCCTCAATGAGCAGTTCTTC
TRBV5-1,-,TRBJ2-1,-,CASSLVRGYNEQFF,TGCGCCAGCAGCTTGGTCCGGGGCTACAATGAGCAGTTCTTC
TRBV2,-,TRBJ2-7,-,CASSERGYEQYF,TGTGCCAGCAGTGAACGGGGGTACGAGCAGTACTTC
TRBV7-9,-,TRBJ1-1,once,CASSFRAEAFF,TGTGCCAGCAGCTTCCGGGCTGAAGCTTTCTTT
TRBV27,-,TRBJ1-1,-,CASSPTWNTEAFF,TGTGCCAGCAGTCCAACTTGGAACACTGAAGCTTTCTTT
TRBV11-2,-,TRBJ1-4,-,CASSANKYLNEKLFF,TGTGCCAGCAGCGCGAATAAGTATTTGAATGAAAAACTGTTTTTT
TRBV5-5,-,TRBJ2-1,-,CASSFNQFNEQFF,TGTGCCAGCAGCTTTAACCAGTTCAATGAGCAGTTCTTC
TRBV9,TRBD2,TRBJ2-7,-,CASSPTGTSGGSYEQYF,TGTGCCAGCAGCCCCACCGGGACTAGCGGGGGCTCCTACGAGCAGTACTTC
TRBV7-9,-,TRBJ2-2,-,CASSLRTLTGELFF,TGTGCCAGCAGCTTACGGACTCTTACCGGGGAGCTGTTTTTT
TRBV19,TRBD2,TRBJ2-2,-,CASSKLQLTGTSGKNTEELFF,TGTGCCAGTAGCAAATTACAGTTAACCGGGACTAGCGGTAAGAACACCGAGGAGCTGTTTTTT
TRBV28,-,TRBJ1-2,-,CASSLSFGSYGYTF,TGTGCCAGCAGTTTATCCTTCGGTAGCTATGGCTACACCTTC
TRBV6-1,-,TRBJ2-2,-,CASSDLGLSWFF,TGTGCCAGCAGTGATCTTGGACTATCGTGGTTTTTT
TRBV7-6,-,TRBJ1-5,-,CASSLAGDSNQPQHF,TGTGCCAGCAGCTTGGCAGGGGATAGCAATCAGCCCCAGCATTTT
TRBV6-5,TRBD1,TRBJ1-5,-,CASSDRDYQPQHF,TGTGCCAGCAGCGACAGGGACTATCAGCCCCAGCATTTT
TRBV4-1,-,TRBJ2-2,once,CASRRTAGDTGELFF,TGCGCCAGCAGAAGGACTGCCGGAGACACCGGGGAGCTGTTTTTT
TRBV29-1,-,TRBJ2-2,-,CSVLCAGEDTGELFF,TGCAGCGTTCTGTGTGCAGGGGAAGACACCGGGGAGCTGTTTTTT
TRBV29-1,TRBD2,TRBJ2-5,-,CSVLMASGSGGETQYF,TGCAGCGTCCTTATGGCTAGCGGGAGCGGTGGAGAGACCCAGTACTTC
TRBV27,-,TRBJ2-2,-,CASSLSRAGELFF,TGTGCCAGCAGTTTATCCAGGGCCGGGGAGCTGTTTTTT
TRBV4-2,-,TRBJ2-7,-,CASSQDYREQYYYEQYF,TGTGCCAGCAGCCAAGACTACCGGGAGCAGTATTACTACGAGCAGTACTTC
TRBV7-6,-,TRBJ2-7,-,CASSLELAYEQYF,TGTGCCAGCAGCTTAGAGTTAGCCTACGAGCAGTACTTC